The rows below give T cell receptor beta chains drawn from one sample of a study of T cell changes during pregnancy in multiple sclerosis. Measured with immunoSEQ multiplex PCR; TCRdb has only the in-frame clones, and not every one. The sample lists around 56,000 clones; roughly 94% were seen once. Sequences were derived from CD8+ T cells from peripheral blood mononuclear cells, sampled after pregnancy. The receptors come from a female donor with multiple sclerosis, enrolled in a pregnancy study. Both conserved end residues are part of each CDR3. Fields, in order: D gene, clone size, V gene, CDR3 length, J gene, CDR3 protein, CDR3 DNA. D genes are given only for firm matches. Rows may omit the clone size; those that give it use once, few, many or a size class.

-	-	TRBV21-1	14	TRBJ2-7	CASSIPGGTCEQYF	TGTGCCAGCAGCATACCGGGAGGTACTTGCGAGCAGTACTTC
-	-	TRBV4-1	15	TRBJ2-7	CASSWIVTSSYEQYF	TGCGCCAGCAGCTGGATTGTGACTAGCTCCTACGAGCAGTACTTC
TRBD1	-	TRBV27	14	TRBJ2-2	CASSLTGGAGELFF	TGTGCCAGCAGTTTGACAGGGGGCGCCGGGGAGCTGTTTTTT
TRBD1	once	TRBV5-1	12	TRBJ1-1	CASTGQGQVAFF	TGCGCCAGCACGGGACAGGGGCAGGTAGCTTTCTTT
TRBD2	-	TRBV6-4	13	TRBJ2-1	CASSPTSGNEQFF	TGTGCCAGCAGCCCGACTAGCGGCAATGAGCAGTTCTTC
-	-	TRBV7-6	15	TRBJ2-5	CASSLAPGPQETQYF	TGTGCCAGCAGCTTAGCACCAGGGCCCCAAGAGACCCAGTACTTC
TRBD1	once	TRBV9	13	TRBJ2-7	CASSAQGFYEQYF	TGTGCCAGCAGCGCACAGGGGTTCTACGAGCAGTACTTC
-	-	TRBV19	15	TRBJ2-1	CASSIGGGNINEQFF	TGTGCCAGTAGTATAGGGGGCGGGAACATAAATGAGCAGTTCTTC
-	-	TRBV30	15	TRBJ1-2	CAWTMGAGGDYGYTF	TGTGCCTGGACCATGGGGGCAGGAGGTGACTATGGCTACACCTTC
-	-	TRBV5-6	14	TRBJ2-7	CASSLVAGAYEQYF	TGTGCCAGCAGCTTGGTGGCGGGCGCCTACGAGCAGTACTTC
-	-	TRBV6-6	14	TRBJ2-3	CASSYASSTDTQYF	TGTGCCAGCAGTTACGCTAGCTCCACAGATACGCAGTATTTT
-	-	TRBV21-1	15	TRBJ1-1	CASSKEGGGCTEAFF	TGTGCCAGCAGCAAAGAAGGAGGGGGCTGCACTGAAGCTTTCTTT
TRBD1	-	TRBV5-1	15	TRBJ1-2	CASSPRGDSHYGYTF	TGCGCCAGCAGTCCCAGGGGGGACAGTCACTATGGCTACACCTTC
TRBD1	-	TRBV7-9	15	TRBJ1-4	CASSVPWTGVEKLFF	TGTGCCAGCAGCGTGCCATGGACAGGGGTCGAAAAACTGTTTTTT
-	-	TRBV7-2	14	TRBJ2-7	CASSLWPGAYEQYF	TGTGCCAGCAGCTTATGGCCAGGGGCCTACGAGCAGTACTTC